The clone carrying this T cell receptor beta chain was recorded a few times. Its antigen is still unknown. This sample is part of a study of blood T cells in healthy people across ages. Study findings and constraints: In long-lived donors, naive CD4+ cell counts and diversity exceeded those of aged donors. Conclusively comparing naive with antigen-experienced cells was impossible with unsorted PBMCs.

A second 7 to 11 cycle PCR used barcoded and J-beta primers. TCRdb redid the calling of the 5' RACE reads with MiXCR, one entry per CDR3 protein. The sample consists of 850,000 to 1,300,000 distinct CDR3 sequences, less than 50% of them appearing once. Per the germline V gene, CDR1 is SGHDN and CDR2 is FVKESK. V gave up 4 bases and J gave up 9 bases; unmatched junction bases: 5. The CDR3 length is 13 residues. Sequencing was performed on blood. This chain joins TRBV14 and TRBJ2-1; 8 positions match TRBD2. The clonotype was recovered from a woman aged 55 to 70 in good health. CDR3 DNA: TGTGCCAGCAGCCCGAGCGGGAGATCTGAGCAGTTCTTC. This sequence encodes CASSPSGRSEQFF.